This T cell receptor beta chain is drawn from a study of regulatory T cells in long-lasting Graves disease (dated by TCRdb to about 2021). Turning to the overall study: Patients with newly diagnosed Graves' disease had been on antithyroid drugs for under 3 months. Patients with persistent Graves' disease were compared with patients with newly diagnosed Graves' disease using TCR sequencing and RNA sequencing of peripheral blood. The study was conducted in China and was registered as a clinical trial. A total of 33 samples were covered by TCR sequencing, comprising around 13 persistent and about 20 newly diagnosed Graves' disease patients.

Findings and caveats that apply to the study as a whole: The authors acknowledged the small sample size as a limitation that may reduce accuracy. Persistent disease showed preferential use of TRBV28, TRBJ1-2 and TRBJ2-5, whereas newly diagnosed disease favored TRBV20-1 and TRBJ2-1. Sequencing and analysis were restricted to the TCR beta chain. Patients with persistent disease shared more public clonotypes (approximately 2,500) than newly diagnosed patients did (approximately 990). Compared with newly diagnosed patients, patients with persistent Graves' disease had lower TCR Shannon entropy and fewer highly expanded clones, which suggests clonal expansion. Because the primary lesion, thyroid tissue, could not be accessed, the study looked at peripheral blood alone.

The germline ends are 13 bases apart after V is trimmed by 7 bases and J by 9 bases. For CDR1 and CDR2, the germline V gene lists MDHEN and SYDVKM. The CDR3 runs 12 residues from the cysteine to the phenylalanine. Left in the record is the CDR3 DNA by itself, 36 bases read in frame from the first base. This clonotype was seen at least ten times. What this receptor recognizes is not known. No quality values exist for individual bases; no much larger clone is one base distant. This specimen's time point label, per the study, means: newly diagnosed GD, antithyroid drugs for less than 3 months. For both TCR sequencing and RNA sequencing, RNA was extracted from PBMCs using TRIzol. The diagnosis of Graves' disease followed American Thyroid Association guidelines. Patients for the study were recruited at an endocrinology department in Xi'an, China. From each patient, roughly 9 milliliters of peripheral blood was collected into an EDTA anticoagulant tube. Ficoll Paque Plus density gradient separation was used to isolate PBMCs, and no additional T cell sorting was done. An Agilent 2100 Bioanalyzer and agarose gel were used to check RNA quality, while a NanoDrop 2000 measured RNA concentration.

Libraries were built with multiplex PCR. The instrument given in TCRdb is Illumina HiSeq 4000. CDR3 regions were amplified by Arm-PCR with iRepertoire HTBI primers to construct TCR beta libraries. PCR products were gel purified before sequencing. On the authors' methods: Gene usage analysis of CDR3 amino acid clonotypes relied on the approximately 62 TRBV and 14 TRBJ segments identified across samples. Filtered high-quality paired reads were merged into contigs using COPE and FqMerger. Contigs were aligned with BLAST to IMGT TRBV, TRBD and TRBJ reference genes, and CDR3 was defined per IMGT. Any clonotype with a frequency above 0.1% was classified as a highly expanded clone. Shannon entropy served as the measure of repertoire diversity, while the Gini coefficient captured V-J evenness. A clonotype was considered public if more than one individual shared it. TCRdb cleaned the public reads at Q25 with fastp, built clones with MiXCR and kept in-frame beta chains. Identical CDR3 protein sequences are pooled into one entry, listed with their most common genes and DNA. TCRdb, rather than the study authors, made the V and J calls. Present in this sample are roughly 400,000 distinct CDR3 sequences, roughly 17% of which were seen just once. Around a quarter of the sample comes from the top ten.

This same sample was also part of a study on T cells in Graves' hyperthyroidism and ophthalmopathy. The second paper further reports: Stable Graves' hyperthyroidism was defined as no progression to ophthalmopathy during 18 months of follow-up. Hyperthyroidism patients were newly diagnosed, with disease duration under 2 months, and aged 18 to 65 years. Any patient with an uncontrolled infection, another autoimmune disease, pregnancy or lactation was excluded. Diagnoses were established on the basis of clinical symptoms, serum thyroxine and TRAb, thyroid ultrasound, and orbital computed tomography. The first round of RT-PCR for the TCR CDR3 was performed with the HTBI primer set and the Qiagen OneStep RT-PCR kit. Most expanded thyroid clonotypes (frequency above 0.001) were also found in blood, which suggests that blood repertoires may mirror thyroid immune responses. A 13 V-J signature model separated ophthalmopathy from stable hyperthyroidism, with 87.88% sensitivity and roughly 84% specificity in cross-validation and 80%/75% in testing. During validation, the model predicted progression to ophthalmopathy a median of about 6.5 months ahead of onset, with around 70% sensitivity and roughly 72% specificity. A discovery cohort of around 98 patients, roughly 45 with Graves' ophthalmopathy and fewer than 65 with stable Graves' hyperthyroidism, was used to find distinguishing TCR V-J signatures. Prospective prediction of ophthalmopathy was tested in an independent validation cohort of some 20 hyperthyroidism patients and approximately 17 patients who later progressed to ophthalmopathy. The 100 or so discovery patients were randomly divided into training and test sets at a 7:3 ratio. In about 6 Graves' hyperthyroidism patients, the study also compared T-cell repertoires from thyroid tissue with T-cell repertoires from blood. After sampling, hyperthyroidism patients received methimazole starting at 30 mg daily, and ophthalmopathy patients received high-dose intravenous methylprednisolone. Libraries were constructed in a second round of multiplex PCR, after which size selection and purification were carried out. Paired-end sequencing of the libraries was performed with 100 bp reads on an Illumina HiSeq2000. SOAPnuke was used to process the raw data, with reads discarded if the reads contained adapters or uncalled bases, had a mean Phred below 15, or lacked an exact constant-primer or identifier match. COPE v1.2.5 was used to merge the high-quality paired reads, and each unique nucleotide sequence was defined as a clonotype. Clonotypes were aligned to IMGT TRBV, TRBD and TRBJ reference segments using MiTCR v1.1. Only V-J combinations with frequency above 0.0001, covering 99% to 99.2% of repertoires, were analysed. A TCS score was defined as the ratio between F50 (clonal expansion) and ExV (chaos), using BLOSUM62-based TCRdist between CDR3 peptides within each V-J. Welch's t-statistics and random forest reduced fewer than 550 V-J features to roughly 13, which were used in a naive Bayes classifier (R e1071). No statistical method was used to fix the sample size in advance, and group allocation was not hidden from the investigators. The paper describes TCR Vbeta CDR3 sequencing of 140 or so peripheral blood samples, made up of approximately 40 ophthalmopathy patients, 70 to 75 hyperthyroidism patients and 17 progressor patients.

The receptor comes from a woman aged 18-35 years with Graves disease. Donor details come from another sample of the same person, matched by shared clones. The starting material was peripheral blood mononuclear cells (PBMCs), obtained at new diagnosis, from a patient treated with antithyroid drugs. The V and J segments used are TRBV28 and TRBJ2-1, with no confident D gene call. The CDR3 in this case is CASNPRGGEQFF. The nucleotides are TGTGCCAGCAACCCCCGAGGTGGTGAGCAGTTCTTC.